The source of this TCR beta chain is a study of OX40 agonist ivuxolimab in advanced cancers. There are 15 residues in the CDR3. Between the trimmed V and J ends, which lost 4 bases and 0 bases, there was a span of 12 bases. Germline assignment: CDR1 LNHDA and CDR2 SQIVND (reference sequence). The repertoire was sequenced with immunoSEQ multiplex PCR; TCRdb's copy has only in-frame clones and lacks some. This table has some 85,000 clones, 91% appearing once. Patients with autoimmune history or systemic immunosuppression were excluded. Blood sampling was done at baseline, cycle 4 day 1, and cycle 7 day 1.

This TCR came from an adult with an advanced solid tumor such as melanoma, head and neck, liver or kidney cancer. The sample here was CD4+ or CD8+ T cells sorted from blood, taken in a trial of the OX40 agonist ivuxolimab. The rearrangement joins TRBV19 to TRBJ1-1; maybe TRBD1 (6 bases). CDR3 in amino acids: CASSNRVGVNTEAFF. CDR3 sequence (DNA): TGTGCCAGTAGTAACAGGGTGGGGGTGAACACTGAAGCTTTCTTT.